This TCR beta chain originates from a study of T cell responses to AZD1222 COVID-19 vaccine. Findings and limits, study-wide: Seropositive status at baseline applied to only 6 or 7 AZD1222 recipients. CD4 TCRs linked to vaccination spanned spike, dominating at 160-218 and 743-854. Regions left unmutated in variants are reportedly the target of nearly half of spike-specific TCRs. The study sampled repertoires only after the peak T cell response.

Details on this clone: What it binds is unknown.

Per germline, CDR1 SGHDT and CDR2 YYEEEE. Germline trimming cut 0 bases from V and 5 bases from J; bases unmatched to any gene: 1. CDR3 length: 14 residues. Produced via immunoSEQ multiplex PCR; TCRdb's table is partial and in-frame only. This table has some 170,000 clones, about 89% appearing once. The specimen comprised peripheral blood, sampled on day 0 of AZD1222 vaccination. The sequence derives from an adult in good health. The chain is built from TRBV5-6 and TRBJ1-1, with 10 bases that match TRBD1. CDR3 bases: TGTGCCAGCAGCTTGGGACAGGGGGCAACTGAAGCTTTCTTT. Translated: CASSLGQGATEAFF.